Sequencing of this TCR beta chain was carried out in a study of blood T cells in healthy people across ages. After removal of 5 bases from V and 1 base from J, the junction contained 7 bases not matched to a gene. Looked up from germline, CDR1 is MDHEN and CDR2 is SYDVKM. The CDR3 is 16 residues long. The authors ran a second PCR of about 6 to 12 cycles using a sample-barcoded 5' primer and a J-beta primer mix. MiXCR, applied by TCRdb to the 5' RACE reads, yields one record per CDR3 protein. Among about 630,000 distinct CDR3 sequences listed, around a fifth were seen once. Specimen: blood. The rearrangement uses TRBV28 and TRBJ2-5, with 10 bases matching TRBD1. The TCR was taken from a man between 65 and 80 years old in good health. The CDR3 reads CASSTGTGAIQETQYF. In DNA form, the CDR3 reads TGTGCCAGCAGTACGGGGACAGGGGCCATCCAAGAGACCCAGTACTTC.